This record concerns one TCR beta chain sequence. This sample is drawn from a study of shared clonotypes between healthy human individuals. CD8 cells classed as naive were CD45RO-negative and positively selected for CCR7, excluding terminally differentiated effector memory CD45RA+ cells. Clones were sequenced by immunoSEQ multiplex PCR, and TCRdb holds only the in-frame ones, with some missing. The sample lists around 2,000,000 clones, just under 95% occurring once. The germline V gene encodes CDR1 MNHEY and CDR2 SVGAGI. Trimming took off 0 bases at V and 2 bases at J, with 7 bases between the two ends. The CDR3 is made up of 14 amino acids.

Material for sequencing was naive CD8+ T cells sorted from blood. The TCR originated in a man younger than 30 in good health. The gene calls are TRBV6-5 and TRBJ1-2; D is ambiguous. The DNA for the CDR3 is TGTGCCAGCAGTTACTCGGCTGAGAACTATGGCTACACCTTC. It specifies CASSYSAENYGYTF.